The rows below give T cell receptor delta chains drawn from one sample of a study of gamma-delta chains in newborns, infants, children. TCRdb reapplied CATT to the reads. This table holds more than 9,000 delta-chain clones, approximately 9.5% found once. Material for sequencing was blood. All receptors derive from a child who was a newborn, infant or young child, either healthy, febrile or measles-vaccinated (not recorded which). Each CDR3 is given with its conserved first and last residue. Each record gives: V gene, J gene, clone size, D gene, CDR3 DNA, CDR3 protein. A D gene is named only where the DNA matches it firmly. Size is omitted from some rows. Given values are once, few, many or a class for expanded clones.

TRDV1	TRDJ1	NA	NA	TGTGCTCTTGGGGAAAAGGGAGGGCCCTTCCTACGAGGGATGGCTGGGGGATCGACGGTAGGTAAACTCATCTTT	CALGEKGGPFLRGMAGGSTVGKLIF
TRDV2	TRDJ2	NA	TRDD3	TGTGCCTGTGACACCGTTGTTGCTTTGAGGTACCCTGGGGGATCTTTGACAGCACAACTCTTCTTT	CACDTVVALRYPGGSLTAQLFF
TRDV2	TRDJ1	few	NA	TGTGCCTGTGACACAATAACCACTGATCTTAACACCGATAAACTCATCTTT	CACDTITTDLNTDKLIF
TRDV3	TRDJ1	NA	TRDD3	TGTGCTTCAACCTTACGAGAGGGATACGTCAGTGGCGATAAACTCATCTTT	CASTLREGYVSGDKLIF
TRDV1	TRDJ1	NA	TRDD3	TGTGCTCCTGGGGAAGATCGCCATACTGGGGGATACTTGACCGATAAACTCATCTTT	CAPGEDRHTGGYLTDKLIF
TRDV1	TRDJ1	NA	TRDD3	TGTGCTCTTGGGGGCCAGTTCCCACCTGGGGGATACGGTTACACCGATAAACTCATCTTT	CALGGQFPPGGYGYTDKLIF
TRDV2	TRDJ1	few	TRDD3	TGTGCCTGTGACACCGTACTGGGGGATACCCGGCATCGGGGTAAACTCATCTTT	CACDTVLGDTRHRGKLIF
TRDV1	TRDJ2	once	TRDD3	TGTGCTCTTGGGGGCTTCCCCACCTTACTGGGGGTAGGGGGAGCACAACTCTTCTTT	CALGGFPTLLGVGGAQLFF
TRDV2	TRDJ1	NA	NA	TGTGCCTGTGACTCACTTCCTTCGGTACTGTTAGAAGAGGGGGCCGATAAACTCATCTTT	CACDSLPSVLLEEGADKLIF
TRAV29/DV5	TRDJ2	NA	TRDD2	TGTGCAGCAGCCTTCCTCCCAGCTTTGACAGCACAACCCTTCTTT	CAAAFLPALTAQPFF
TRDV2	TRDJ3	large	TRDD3	TGTGCCTGTGACACCTGGGGGAGCTCCTGGGACACCCGACAGATGTTTTTC	CACDTWGSSWDTRQMFF
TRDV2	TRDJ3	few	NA	TGTGCCTGTGACATTATCGGGGGTTTGCTGAGCTCCTGGGACACCCGACAGATGTTTTTC	CACDIIGGLLSSWDTRQMFF
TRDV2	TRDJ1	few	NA	TGTGCCTGTGACACCGTTGGGGGGTACGCGACCGATAAACTCATCTTT	CACDTVGGYATDKLIF
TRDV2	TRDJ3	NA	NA	TGTGCCTGTGACCCCCTACGAATGGGGGCCTCCTCCTGGGACACCCGACAGATGTTTTTC	CACDPLRMGASSWDTRQMFF
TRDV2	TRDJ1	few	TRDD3	TGTGCCTGTGACACCGTTGGGGGATACCTGACCGATAAACTCATCTTT	CACDTVGGYLTDKLIF
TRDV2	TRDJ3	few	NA	TGTGCCTGTGACACCGTAACCTCCTGGGACACCCGACAGATGTTTTTC	CACDTVTSWDTRQMFF
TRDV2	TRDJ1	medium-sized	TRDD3	TGTGCCTGTGACCCACTGGGGGATACGTACGCCGATAAACTCATCTTT	CACDPLGDTYADKLIF
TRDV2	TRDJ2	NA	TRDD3	TGTGCCTGTGACACCGGTGGCTTACTGGGGGATACTTTGACAGCACAACTCTTCTTT	CACDTGGLLGDTLTAQLFF
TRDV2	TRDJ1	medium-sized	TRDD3	TGTGCCTGTGACAGACTGGGGGATAAGTTAACCGATAAACTCATCTTT	CACDRLGDKLTDKLIF
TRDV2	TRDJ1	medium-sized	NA	TGTGCCTGTGAAACCCTCAGGCCCTCTGGAGGGATAACCTCGTACACCGATAAACTCATCTTT	CACETLRPSGGITSYTDKLIF
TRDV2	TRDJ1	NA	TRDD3	TGTGCCTGTGACACGTTGGGGGATACGCGGTACACCGATAAACTCATCTTT	CACDTLGDTRYTDKLIF
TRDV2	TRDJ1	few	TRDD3	TGCGCCTGTGACACACCTTTCCTGGGGGATACATACACCGATAAACTCATCTTT	CACDTPFLGDTYTDKLIF
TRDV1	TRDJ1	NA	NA	TGTGCTCTTGGGGAAGGCACCGATAAACTCATCTTT	CALGEGTDKLIF
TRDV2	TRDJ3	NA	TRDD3	TGTGCCTGTGACCCATTACTGGGGGATACGCGAACCTGTGACACCCGACAGATGTTTTTC	CACDPLLGDTRTCDTRQMFF
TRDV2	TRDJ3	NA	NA	TGTGCCTGTGACGTTCTGGGCTCCTGGGACACCCGACAGATGTTTTTC	CACDVLGSWDTRQMFF
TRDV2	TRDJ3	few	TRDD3	TGTGCCTGTGACACTGGGGGACCATTCTCCTGGGACACCCGACAGATGTTTTTC	CACDTGGPFSWDTRQMFF